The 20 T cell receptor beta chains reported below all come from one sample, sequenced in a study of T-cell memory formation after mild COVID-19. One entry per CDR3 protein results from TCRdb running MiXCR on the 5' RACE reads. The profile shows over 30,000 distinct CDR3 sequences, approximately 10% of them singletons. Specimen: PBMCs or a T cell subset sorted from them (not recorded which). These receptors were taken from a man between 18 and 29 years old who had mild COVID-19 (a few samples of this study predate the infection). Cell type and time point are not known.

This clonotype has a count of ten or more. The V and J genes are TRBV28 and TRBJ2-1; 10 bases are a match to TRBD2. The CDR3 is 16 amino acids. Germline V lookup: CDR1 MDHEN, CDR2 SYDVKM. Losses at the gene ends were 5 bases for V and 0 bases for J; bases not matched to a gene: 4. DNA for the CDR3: TGTGCCAGCAGTCGTAGCGGGGGGAGCTCCTACAATGAGCAGTTCTTC. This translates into CASSRSGGSSYNEQFF. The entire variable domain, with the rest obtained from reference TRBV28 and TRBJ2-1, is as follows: DVKVTQSSRYLVKRTGEKVFLECVQDMDHENMFWYRQDPGLGLRLIYFSYDVKMKEKGDIPEGYSVSREKKERFSLILESASTNQTSMYLCASSRSGGSSYNEQFFGPGTRLTVL.

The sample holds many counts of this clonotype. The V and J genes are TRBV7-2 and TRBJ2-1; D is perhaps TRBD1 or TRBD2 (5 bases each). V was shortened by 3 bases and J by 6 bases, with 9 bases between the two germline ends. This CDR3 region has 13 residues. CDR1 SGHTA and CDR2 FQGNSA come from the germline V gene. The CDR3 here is CASSFWGTNEQFF. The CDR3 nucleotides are TGTGCCAGCAGCTTTTGGGGGACCAATGAGCAGTTCTTC.

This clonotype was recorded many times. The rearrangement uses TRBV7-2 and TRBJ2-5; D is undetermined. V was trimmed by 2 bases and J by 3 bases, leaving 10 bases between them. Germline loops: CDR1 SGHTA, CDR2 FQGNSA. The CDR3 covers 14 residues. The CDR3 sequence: CASSLNGRKETQYF. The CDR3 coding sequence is TGTGCCAGCAGCTTAAACGGACGGAAAGAGACCCAGTACTTC.

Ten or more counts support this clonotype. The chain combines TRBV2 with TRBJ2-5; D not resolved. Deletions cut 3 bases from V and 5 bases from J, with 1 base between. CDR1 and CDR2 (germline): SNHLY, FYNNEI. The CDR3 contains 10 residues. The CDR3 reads CASSDETQYF. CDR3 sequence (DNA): TGTGCCAGCAGTGATGAGACCCAGTACTTC.

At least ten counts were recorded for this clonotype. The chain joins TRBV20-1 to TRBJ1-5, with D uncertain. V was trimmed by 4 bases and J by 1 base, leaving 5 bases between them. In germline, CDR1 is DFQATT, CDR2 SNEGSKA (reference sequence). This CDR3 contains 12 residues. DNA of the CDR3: TGCAGTGCTAAAGACAGCAATCAGCCCCAGCATTTT. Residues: CSAKDSNQPQHF.

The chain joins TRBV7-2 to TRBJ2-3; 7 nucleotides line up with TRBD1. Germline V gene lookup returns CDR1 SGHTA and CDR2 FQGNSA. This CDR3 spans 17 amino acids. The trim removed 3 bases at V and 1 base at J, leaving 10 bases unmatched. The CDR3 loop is CASSFRPTGAGTDTQYF. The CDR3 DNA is TGTGCCAGCAGCTTCCGCCCTACAGGGGCCGGCACAGATACGCAGTATTTT.

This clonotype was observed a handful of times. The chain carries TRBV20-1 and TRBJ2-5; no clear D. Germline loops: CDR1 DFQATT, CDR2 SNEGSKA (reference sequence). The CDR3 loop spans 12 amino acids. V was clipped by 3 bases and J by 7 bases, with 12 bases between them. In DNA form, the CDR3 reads TGCAGTGCTAGGGCCAGCTCGTGGACCCAGTACTTC. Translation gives CSARASSWTQYF.

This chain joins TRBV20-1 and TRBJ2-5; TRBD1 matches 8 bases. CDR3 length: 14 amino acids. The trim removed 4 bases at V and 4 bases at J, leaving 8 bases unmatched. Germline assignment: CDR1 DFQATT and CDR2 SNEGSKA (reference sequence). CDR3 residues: CSAKTGARGETQYF. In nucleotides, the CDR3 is TGCAGTGCTAAGACAGGGGCGCGGGGAGAGACCCAGTACTTC.

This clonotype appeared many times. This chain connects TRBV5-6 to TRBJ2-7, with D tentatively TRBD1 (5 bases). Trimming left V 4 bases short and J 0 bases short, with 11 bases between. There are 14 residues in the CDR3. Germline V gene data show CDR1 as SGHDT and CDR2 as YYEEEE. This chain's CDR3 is CASSHQGISYEQYF. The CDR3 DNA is TGTGCCAGCAGCCATCAGGGAATCTCCTACGAGCAGTACTTC.

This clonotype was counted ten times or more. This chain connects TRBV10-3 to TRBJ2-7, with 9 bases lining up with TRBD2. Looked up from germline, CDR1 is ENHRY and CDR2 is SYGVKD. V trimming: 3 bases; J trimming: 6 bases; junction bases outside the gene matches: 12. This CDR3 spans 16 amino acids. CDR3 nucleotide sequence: TGTGCCATCAGTGAAGGGCTAGCGGGACCACTAGGCGAGCAGTACTTC. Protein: CAISEGLAGPLGEQYF.

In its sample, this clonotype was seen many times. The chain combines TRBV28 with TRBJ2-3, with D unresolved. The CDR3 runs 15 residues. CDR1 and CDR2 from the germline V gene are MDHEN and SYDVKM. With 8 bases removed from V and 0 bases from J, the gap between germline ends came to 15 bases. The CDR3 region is CASSIAASSTDTQYF. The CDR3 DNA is TGTGCCAGCTCCATTGCTGCGTCTAGCACAGATACGCAGTATTTT.

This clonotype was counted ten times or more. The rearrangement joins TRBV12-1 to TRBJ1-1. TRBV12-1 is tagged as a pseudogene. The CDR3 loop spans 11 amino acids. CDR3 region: CASSFATEAFF. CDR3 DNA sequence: TGTGCCAGCAGCTTTGCCACTGAAGCTTTCTTT.

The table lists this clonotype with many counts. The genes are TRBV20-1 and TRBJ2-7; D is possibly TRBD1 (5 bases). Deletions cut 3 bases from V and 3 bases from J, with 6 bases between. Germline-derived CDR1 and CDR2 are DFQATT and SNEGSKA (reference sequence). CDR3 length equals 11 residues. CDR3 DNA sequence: TGCAGTGCTAGGGACAACTACGAGCAGTACTTC. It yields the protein CSARDNYEQYF.

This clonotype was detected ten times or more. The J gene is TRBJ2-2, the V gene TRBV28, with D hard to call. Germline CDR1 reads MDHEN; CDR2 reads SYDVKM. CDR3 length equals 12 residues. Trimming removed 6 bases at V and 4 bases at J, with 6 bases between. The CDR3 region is CASSVITGELFF. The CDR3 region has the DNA TGTGCCAGCAGCGTCATCACCGGGGAGCTGTTTTTT.

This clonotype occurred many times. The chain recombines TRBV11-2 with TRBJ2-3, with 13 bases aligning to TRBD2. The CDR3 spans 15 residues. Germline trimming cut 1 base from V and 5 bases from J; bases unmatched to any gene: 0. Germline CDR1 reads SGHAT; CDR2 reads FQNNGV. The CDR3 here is CASSLGTSGGDTQYF. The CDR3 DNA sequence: TGTGCCAGCAGCTTAGGGACTAGCGGGGGAGATACGCAGTATTTT.

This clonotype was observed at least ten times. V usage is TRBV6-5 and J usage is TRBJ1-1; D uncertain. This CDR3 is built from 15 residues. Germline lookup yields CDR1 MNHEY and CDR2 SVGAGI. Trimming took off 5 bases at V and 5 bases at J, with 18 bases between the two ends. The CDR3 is CASSHRGGKNTEAFF. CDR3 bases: TGTGCCAGCAGTCACCGAGGAGGGAAGAATACTGAAGCTTTCTTT.

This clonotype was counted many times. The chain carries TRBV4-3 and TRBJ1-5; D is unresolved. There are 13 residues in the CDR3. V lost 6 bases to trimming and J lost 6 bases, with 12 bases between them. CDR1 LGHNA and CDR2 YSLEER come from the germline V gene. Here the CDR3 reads CASSASSGQPQHF. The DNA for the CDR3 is TGCGCCAGCAGTGCCAGTTCTGGTCAGCCCCAGCATTTT.

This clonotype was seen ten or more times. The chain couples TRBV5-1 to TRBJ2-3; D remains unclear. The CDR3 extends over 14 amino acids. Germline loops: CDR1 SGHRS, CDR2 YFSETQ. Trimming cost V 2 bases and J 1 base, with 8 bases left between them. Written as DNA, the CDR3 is TGCGCCAGCAGCTTCGAACGAGGCACAGATACGCAGTATTTT. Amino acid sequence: CASSFERGTDTQYF.

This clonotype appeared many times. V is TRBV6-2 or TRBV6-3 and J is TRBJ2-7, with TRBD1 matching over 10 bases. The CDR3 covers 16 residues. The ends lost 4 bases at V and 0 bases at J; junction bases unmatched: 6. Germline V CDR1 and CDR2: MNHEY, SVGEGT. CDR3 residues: CASSSGTGAASYEQYV. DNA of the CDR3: TGTGCCAGCAGTTCCGGGACAGGGGCTGCCTCCTACGAGCAGTACGTC.

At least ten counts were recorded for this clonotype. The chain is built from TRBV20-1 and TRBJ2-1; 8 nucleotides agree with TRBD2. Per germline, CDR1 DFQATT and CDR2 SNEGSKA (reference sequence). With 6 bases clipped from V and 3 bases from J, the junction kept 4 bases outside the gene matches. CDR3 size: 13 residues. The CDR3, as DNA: TGCAGTGCGGGTGCGGGGGGCTACAATGAGCAGTTCTTC. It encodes CSAGAGGYNEQFF.